A single sample is the source of the 21 T cell receptor beta chains below, sequenced in a study of blood T cell repertoires in COVID-19. The repertoire was sequenced with immunoSEQ multiplex PCR; TCRdb's copy has only in-frame clones and lacks some. The sample carries 110,000 or so clones, approximately 81% recorded once. Sequenced material: peripheral blood. These receptors originate from a human donor in a cohort sampled during active COVID-19.

Comment on this clone: This CDR3 is also generated by other DNA sequences in the sample. The J gene is TRBJ1-5, the V gene TRBV3-1 (or the pseudogene TRBV3-2); possible D gene TRBD1, 5 bases. Trimming stripped 4 bases from V and 2 bases from J, with 6 bases between. The CDR3 consists of 13 residues. CDR1 LGHDT and CDR2 YNNKEL come from the germline V gene (reference sequence). CDR3 DNA sequence: TGTGCCAGCAGCCCGGGGGGCAATCAGCCCCAGCATTTT. As protein: CASSPGGNQPQHF.

This chain links TRBV6-5 with TRBJ1-4; a possible D gene is TRBD1 (6 bases). V shed 4 bases and J shed 5 bases, with 14 bases lying between them. Germline assignment: CDR1 MNHEY and CDR2 SVGAGI. The CDR3 length is 15 residues. CDR3 protein: CASSFLGAVNEKLFF. DNA for the CDR3: TGTGCCAGCAGTTTTCTGGGGGCGGTGAATGAAAAACTGTTTTTT.

In its sample, this clone was seen once. The V call is TRBV28, the J call TRBJ1-2; TRBD1 is a possible D gene (6 bases). Trimming cost V 4 bases and J 6 bases, with 18 bases left between them. The CDR3 has 15 residues. Germline CDR1 MDHEN, CDR2 SYDVKM. The CDR3 spells CASSSPGGQVHGYTF. CDR3 in DNA: TGTGCCAGCAGTTCCCCCGGGGGGCAAGTGCATGGCTACACCTTC.

The chain is built from TRBV5-1 and TRBJ2-2; D perhaps matches TRBD1 (6 bases). The V gene lost 6 bases and the J gene lost 2 bases, with 11 bases spanning the gap. The CDR3 is made up of 14 amino acids. The V gene's germline CDR1 is SGHRS and CDR2 YFSETQ. CDR3 loop: CASNEGVNTGELFF. CDR3 nucleotides: TGCGCCAGCAATGAGGGGGTAAACACCGGGGAGCTGTTTTTT.

The V gene is TRBV19, the J gene TRBJ1-1; D possibly corresponds to TRBD1 (5 bases). The germline V and J ends were trimmed by 1 base and 3 bases, with 18 bases remaining between them. The CDR3 consists of 17 residues. Germline-derived CDR1 and CDR2 are LNHDA and SQIVND (reference sequence). CDR3 sequence reads: CASSIGGAETRDTEAFF. CDR3 DNA sequence: TGTGCCAGTAGTATAGGCGGGGCAGAAACAAGGGACACTGAAGCTTTCTTT. Full variable domain (missing parts from reference TRBV19 and TRBJ1-1): DGGITQSPKYLFRKEGQNVTLSCEQNLNHDAMYWYRQDPGQGLRLIYYSQIVNDFQKGDIAEGYSVSREKKESFPLTVTSAQKNPTAFYLCASSIGGAETRDTEAFFGQGTRLTVV.

The chain employs TRBV30 and TRBJ1-2, with D perhaps TRBD1 (6 bases). V lost 3 bases, J lost 4 bases, and 15 bases lay in between. The CDR3 spans 14 residues. The germline CDR1 and CDR2 sequences are GTSNPN and SVGIG (reference sequence). CDR3 protein: CAWRGGGPPYGYTF. Written as DNA, the CDR3 is TGTGCCTGGAGAGGGGGAGGGCCACCCTATGGCTACACCTTC.

This clone was picked up a small number of times. This sequence joins TRBV11-3 and TRBJ2-2, with 7 bases identical to TRBD1. Germline V lookup: CDR1 SGHNT, CDR2 YENEEA. The CDR3 is 15 amino acids. Trimming at V came to 5 bases and at J to 6 bases, leaving 9 bases not matched to a gene. In DNA, the CDR3 is TGTGCCAGCAGCGCAAGACAGGGTGTTCCCGGGGAGCTGTTTTTT. Its protein product is CASSARQGVPGELFF.

Only one count was recorded for this clone. The chain uses TRBV24-1 and TRBJ2-1; 7 positions match TRBD1. CDR1 is KGHDR, CDR2 SFDVKD, per germline. V shed 5 bases, J shed 5 bases, and the junction held 8 bases outside the gene matches. The CDR3 length is 15 residues. CDR3 DNA sequence: TGTGCCACCAGTGCGAACCGGGACAGAAACAATGAGCAGTTCTTC. Protein sequence: CATSANRDRNNEQFF.

V usage is TRBV5-1 and J usage is TRBJ1-2; 9 nucleotides align to TRBD1. The CDR3 sequence is 13 residues long. V trimming: 0 bases; J trimming: 7 bases; junction bases outside the gene matches: 1. Germline CDR1 reads SGHRS; CDR2 reads YFSETQ. The CDR3: CASSLGGQGGYTF. The CDR3 region has the DNA TGCGCCAGCAGCTTGGGGGGACAGGGTGGCTACACCTTC.

The chain is built from TRBV5-8 and TRBJ2-1, with TRBD2 identical over 14 bases. Germline loops: CDR1 SGHTS, CDR2 YDEGEE. The ends lost 3 bases at V and 8 bases at J; junction bases unmatched: 4. This CDR3 spans 15 amino acids. CDR3 sequence: CASSWGTSGGYEQFF. The CDR3 coding sequence is TGTGCCAGCAGCTGGGGGACTAGCGGGGGCTATGAGCAGTTCTTC.

The rearrangement joins TRBV10-3 to TRBJ2-7; D may be TRBD2 (5 bases). V was clipped by 7 bases and J by 6 bases, with 19 bases between them. CDR3 length equals 14 residues. Germline V lookup: CDR1 ENHRY, CDR2 SYGVKD. The CDR3 nucleotides read TGTGCCATCAAATCTAGCCTCGCCCTTGTCGAGCAGTACTTC. Encoded protein: CAIKSSLALVEQYF.

This clone was picked up one time. This chain connects TRBV4-3 to TRBJ1-6, with a weak D call TRBD1 (5 bases). The CDR3 totals 14 residues. V was clipped by 0 bases and J by 12 bases, with 12 bases between them. CDR1 and CDR2 (germline): LGHNA, YSLEER. The CDR3 nucleotides are TGCGCCAGCAGCCAAGACAGGGACTTTTTACCCCTCCACTTT. This gives the protein CASSQDRDFLPLHF.

J is TRBJ1-4 and V is TRBV30; maybe TRBD1 (5 bases). The CDR3 sequence is 15 residues long. CDR1 is GTSNPN, CDR2 SVGIG, per germline (reference sequence). Trimming removed 3 bases from V and 5 bases from J, with 16 bases in between. CDR3 coding DNA: TGTGCCTGGAGCCCCCATGCAGGGTCCAATGAAAAACTGTTTTTT. The encoded protein is CAWSPHAGSNEKLFF.

Comment on this clone: The germline gene is not matched at one end of the junction; a read error may be the cause. This sample also contains other DNA sequences that code for the same CDR3. The gene calls are TRBV7-2 and TRBJ2-1, with 8 nucleotides matching TRBD2. Germline V gene sequence: CDR1 SGHTA, CDR2 FQGNSA. CDR3 size: 15 residues. The CDR3 DNA follows: TGTGCCAGCAGCTTAGGCGGGGGGCCGTACAATGAGCAATTCTTC. Its protein is CASSLGGGPYNEQFF. Variable domain in full (rest from reference TRBV7-2 and TRBJ2-1): GAGVSQSPSNKVTEKGKDVELRCDPISGHTALYWYRQSLGQGLEFLIYFQGNSAPDKSGLPSDRFSAERTGGSVSTLTIQRTQQEDSAVYLCASSLGGGPYNEQFFGPGTRLTVL.

J is TRBJ1-1 and V is TRBV5-1; tentatively, D is TRBD1 (5 bases). CDR3 length: 14 amino acids. Trimming left V 0 bases short and J 2 bases short, with 8 bases between. Germline V lookup: CDR1 SGHRS, CDR2 YFSETQ. CDR3 DNA: TGCGCCAGCAGCTTGGGGACAACCAACACTGAAGCTTTCTTT. Its translation is CASSLGTTNTEAFF.

This clone was picked up one time. The V and J genes are TRBV29-1 and TRBJ1-3; 7 bases align to TRBD1. The V gene end was trimmed by 6 bases and the J gene end by 4 bases; junction bases not matched to a gene: 6. Germline CDR1 is SQVTM and CDR2 is ANQGSEA. This CDR3 contains 13 residues. Here the CDR3 DNA reads TGCAGCGTCCTTACAGGGGTCGGAAACACCATATATTTT. It codes for CSVLTGVGNTIYF. The variable domain in full, completed from reference TRBV29-1 and TRBJ1-3, reads SAVISQKPSRDICQRGTSLTIQCQVDSQVTMMFWYRQQPGQSLTLIATANQGSEATYESGFVIDKFPISRPNLTFSTLTVSNMSPEDSSIYLCSVLTGVGNTIYFGEGSWLTVV.

This clone has just a few counts. The rearrangement uses TRBV5-4 and TRBJ2-7; 8 nucleotides agree with TRBD2. The V and J ends lost 4 bases and 0 bases, in that order; junction bases with no gene match: 6. The CDR3 sequence is 15 residues long. CDR1 SGHNT and CDR2 YYREEE come from the germline V gene (reference sequence). The CDR3 nucleotides are TGTGCCAGCAGCGTAACTAGCGGTACCTCCTACGAGCAGTACTTC. As protein: CASSVTSGTSYEQYF.

The gene calls are TRBV18 and TRBJ1-6; 8 bases fit TRBD1. The CDR3 runs to 17 residues. Germline CDR1 reads KGHSH; CDR2 reads LQKENI. V gave up 4 bases and J gave up 8 bases; unmatched junction bases: 13. The CDR3, as DNA: TGTGCCAGCTCACTCCTGGGACAGGCGGTTTCGGATTCACCCCTCCACTTT. Amino acids: CASSLLGQAVSDSPLHF.

This chain links TRBV6-4 with TRBJ2-3; the D gene is possibly TRBD2 (6 bases). Trimming took 2 bases from V and 5 from J, leaving 20 bases between them. Germline V CDR1 and CDR2: MRHNA, SNTAGT. The CDR3 is made up of 17 amino acids. CDR3 in DNA: TGTGCCAGCAGTGACACGGGACCCCAGGGAGGAGAAGATACGCAGTATTTT. Translation: CASSDTGPQGGEDTQYF.

V usage is TRBV19 and J usage is TRBJ2-5; 9 nucleotides agree with TRBD1. V trimming: 4 bases; J trimming: 6 bases; junction bases outside the gene matches: 6. CDR3 length equals 14 residues. Germline V gene lookup returns CDR1 LNHDA and CDR2 SQIVND (reference sequence). The CDR3 DNA reads as TGTGCCAGTAGTACCCAACAGGGGGCGAAGACCCAGTACTTC. It encodes CASSTQQGAKTQYF.

The J gene is TRBJ1-5, the V gene TRBV5-4; a possible D gene is TRBD1 (5 bases). CDR3 size: 15 residues. The germline gives CDR1 SGHNT, CDR2 YYREEE (reference sequence). V was clipped by 4 bases and J by 2 bases, with 13 bases between them. The CDR3 DNA follows: TGTGCCAGCAGCCAAAACCCGACAGGCAATCAGCCCCAGCATTTT. Translated: CASSQNPTGNQPQHF.